One TCR beta chain is described in this entry. The antigen is undetermined. The data were taken from a study of shared clonotypes between healthy human individuals. General study results and limits: Generation probabilities were higher for clonotypes shared across all four sorted-subset donors than for unshared ones. A few donors had 5% to 6.5% of their naive CD4 clonotypes in common.

Naive CD8 cells were CD45RO-negative, positively selected for CCR7, excluding terminally differentiated effector memory CD45RA+ cells. Genomic DNA belonging to each subset was distributed in equal measure over several immunoSEQ plates. Only in-frame clones appear in the TCRdb table, and some are missing; sequencing was by immunoSEQ multiplex PCR. The sample contains 800,000 or so clones, 90% to 97% of which appear only once. Sequencing used naive CD8+ T cells sorted from blood. This clonotype originated in a man aged 25 to 45 in good health.

The CDR3 loop reads CASSFHQRLARSTDTQYF. CDR3 coding DNA: TGCGCCAGCAGCTTCCACCAGAGACTAGCGCGCAGCACAGATACGCAGTATTTT. The V gene is TRBV5-1, the J gene TRBJ2-3, with 8 bases lining up with TRBD2. Germline V CDR1 and CDR2: SGHRS, YFSETQ. V was pared by 2 bases and J by 0 bases, with 11 bases of the junction left unmatched. The length of the CDR3 is 18 residues.